The 22 T cell receptor beta chains listed next were all sequenced from one sample in a study of blood T cell repertoires in COVID-19. Generated by immunoSEQ multiplex PCR, the TCRdb table keeps only in-frame clones and is missing some. The sample yields some 67,000 clones, around 87% seen once. Source material: peripheral blood. These receptors came from a man over 45 with active COVID-19.

V usage is TRBV28 and J usage is TRBJ1-6, with D unresolved. V lost 5 bases to trimming and J lost 9 bases, with 20 bases between them. Germline V gives CDR1 MDHEN, CDR2 SYDVKM. This CDR3 contains 16 residues. The CDR3 protein is CASSPPTPGRSSPLHF. The CDR3 DNA reads TGTGCCAGCAGTCCCCCAACTCCAGGAAGAAGTTCACCCCTCCACTTT.

J is TRBJ1-1 and V is TRBV6-5; perhaps TRBD1 as D (5 bases). Looked up from germline, CDR1 is MNHEY and CDR2 is SVGAGI. This CDR3 spans 14 amino acids. V was clipped by 6 bases and J by 1 base, with 12 bases between them. The CDR3 spells CASSHTDRNTEAFF. CDR3 sequence (DNA): TGTGCCAGCAGCCACACCGACAGGAACACTGAAGCTTTCTTT.

The chain combines TRBV19 with TRBJ1-2; TRBD1 matches at 7 bases. CDR1 LNHDA and CDR2 SQIVND come from the germline V gene (reference sequence). J gave up 0 bases and V 5 bases, and 6 bases lay outside the gene matches. This CDR3 region has 15 residues. CDR3 bases: TGTGCCAGTAGTTCAGCCAGGGGGACTAACTATGGCTACACCTTC. It is translated as CASSSARGTNYGYTF.

The chain carries TRBV24-1 and TRBJ2-1, with TRBD2 as a possible D gene (6 bases). V lost 0 bases to trimming and J lost 3 bases, with 11 bases between them. CDR1 is KGHDR and CDR2 is SFDVKD in the germline V gene. The CDR3 is 16 residues long. The CDR3 nucleotides are TGTGCCACCAGTGATTTGGGCGGGGCAAGCTACAATGAGCAGTTCTTC. It specifies CATSDLGGASYNEQFF.

The genes are TRBV4-1 and TRBJ2-1, with TRBD2 identical over 10 bases. The CDR3 contains 18 residues. The V segment lost 2 bases and the J segment 6 bases; nucleotides outside the gene matches: 13. CDR1 and CDR2 from the germline V gene are MGHRA and YSYEKL. The CDR3 coding sequence is TGCGCCAGCAGCCAAAAGGCTAGCGGGAGTATTTCAGGCAATGAGCAGTTCTTC. Translating it yields CASSQKASGSISGNEQFF.

V gene TRBV3-1 (or the pseudogene TRBV3-2) combines with J gene TRBJ1-3; D is undetermined. V was clipped by 5 bases and J by 0 bases, with 8 bases between them. The CDR3 loop spans 14 amino acids. Per germline, CDR1 LGHDT and CDR2 YNNKEL (reference sequence). The CDR3 nucleotides read TGTGCCAGCAGCACTACTAGCTCTGGAAACACCATATATTTT. This gives the protein CASSTTSSGNTIYF.

The chain carries TRBV27 and TRBJ1-6; perhaps TRBD1 as D (5 bases). The germline gives CDR1 MNHEY, CDR2 SMNVEV (reference sequence). Trimming took off 2 bases at V and 9 bases at J, with 8 bases between the two ends. This CDR3 is 13 amino acids long. The CDR3 bases are TGTGCCAGCAGTTTACAGGGTGCTTCACCCCTCCACTTT. Translation: CASSLQGASPLHF.

V and J are TRBV19 and TRBJ1-1; D is undetermined. Between the trimmed V and J ends, which lost 0 bases and 11 bases, there was a span of 13 bases. Germline CDR1 and CDR2: LNHDA and SQIVND (reference sequence). The CDR3 consists of 13 residues. The CDR3 DNA is TGTGCCAGTAGTATAGAGTACTCGGGGAGGGCTTTCTTT. Amino acid sequence: CASSIEYSGRAFF.

Here the CDR3 DNA reads TGTGCCAGCAGTCCCTCGGGCGGGGCACCCCTAGCCAAAAACATTCAGTACTTC. It is translated as CASSPSGGAPLAKNIQYF. The chain joins TRBV28 to TRBJ2-4; perhaps TRBD2 as D (6 bases). CDR1 is MDHEN and CDR2 is SYDVKM in the germline V gene. The CDR3 has 18 amino acids. Between the trimmed V and J ends, which lost 5 bases and 0 bases, there was a span of 20 bases. The variable domain in full, with the rest retrieved from reference TRBV28 and TRBJ2-4, is DVKVTQSSRYLVKRTGEKVFLECVQDMDHENMFWYRQDPGLGLRLIYFSYDVKMKEKGDIPEGYSVSREKKERFSLILESASTNQTSMYLCASSPSGGAPLAKNIQYFGAGTRLSVL.

This chain connects TRBV29-1 to TRBJ1-2; D possibly corresponds to TRBD1 (5 bases). In germline, CDR1 is SQVTM, CDR2 ANQGSEA. V was shortened by 3 bases and J by 1 base, with 12 bases between the two germline ends. The CDR3 consists of 14 residues. The CDR3 nucleotides read TGCAGCGTTGATCGGGGGGTCGTTAACTATGGCTACACCTTC. Translating gives CSVDRGVVNYGYTF.

V gene TRBV28 combines with J gene TRBJ2-1; D possibly corresponds to TRBD1 (6 bases). The CDR3 spans 14 residues. Germline values: CDR1 MDHEN, CDR2 SYDVKM. The germline V and J ends were trimmed by 4 bases and 7 bases, with 14 bases remaining between them. The CDR3 DNA sequence: TGTGCCAGCAGTTCGAGCCCGAGGGGGAATGAGCAGTTCTTC. This sequence encodes CASSSSPRGNEQFF.

The chain employs TRBV5-1 and TRBJ2-7; 9 bases agree with TRBD1. This CDR3 has 14 residues. Germline V lookup: CDR1 SGHRS, CDR2 YFSETQ. With V trimmed by 4 bases and J by 6 bases, 8 bases remained unmatched. The CDR3 sequence: CASSLGQGVAEQYF. The CDR3 nucleotides read TGCGCCAGCAGCCTGGGACAGGGTGTAGCCGAGCAGTACTTC.

The chain combines TRBV6-2 or TRBV6-3 with TRBJ2-1, with D possibly TRBD2 on 5 matching bases. V was clipped by 6 bases and J by 1 base, with 10 bases between them. The CDR3 consists of 14 residues. The germline gives CDR1 MNHEY, CDR2 SVGEGT. CDR3 region: CASSSAESYNEQFF. DNA for the CDR3: TGTGCCAGCAGCTCAGCGGAGTCCTACAATGAGCAGTTCTTC.

The V call is TRBV5-6, the J call TRBJ2-7; no clear D. Germline CDR1 SGHDT, CDR2 YYEEEE. The germline V and J ends were trimmed by 0 bases and 3 bases, with 7 bases remaining between them. This CDR3 spans 13 amino acids. CDR3 bases: TGTGCCAGCAGCTTGGCGGTCAACTACGAGCAGTACTTC. Translation gives CASSLAVNYEQYF. Filled out from reference TRBV5-6 and TRBJ2-7, the complete variable domain reads DAGVTQSPTHLIKTRGQQVTLRCSPKSGHDTVSWYQQALGQGPQFIFQYYEEEERQRGNFPDRFSGHQFPNYSSELNVNALLLGDSALYLCASSLAVNYEQYFGPGTRLTVT.

The CDR3 region has the DNA TGTGCCAGCAGTGTTAGGGGTTGCAGCACTGAAGCTTTCTTT. Amino acids: CASSVRGCSTEAFF. The rearrangement joins TRBV21-1 to TRBJ1-1; the table names TRBD1, a call not compared with the DNA. TRBV21-1 has pseudogene status. CDR3 length: 14 residues.

V usage is TRBV6-5 and J usage is TRBJ1-6, with 9 bases fitting TRBD1. The CDR3 spans 16 residues. Germline V gene lookup returns CDR1 MNHEY and CDR2 SVGAGI. The V gene end was trimmed by 0 bases and the J gene end by 6 bases; junction bases not matched to a gene: 3. Here the CDR3 DNA reads TGTGCCAGCAGTTACTCGGGGGACAGGGCTAATTCACCCCTCCACTTT. Amino acids: CASSYSGDRANSPLHF.

This clone showed up just once. The chain has TRBV5-1 and TRBJ1-4; tentative D call: TRBD1 (5 bases). CDR1 is SGHRS and CDR2 is YFSETQ in the germline V gene. This CDR3 has 16 residues. V lost 2 bases, J lost 0 bases, and 11 bases lay in between. For the CDR3, the DNA is TGCGCCAGCAGCTTCGGGGGATTTGCAACTAATGAAAAACTGTTTTTT. Protein sequence: CASSFGGFATNEKLFF.

The chain has TRBV5-8 and TRBJ1-5, with TRBD1 matching over 12 bases. Looked up from germline, CDR1 is SGHTS and CDR2 is YDEGEE. This CDR3 is 19 amino acids long. The V gene end was trimmed by 2 bases and the J gene end by 3 bases; junction bases not matched to a gene: 12. The CDR3 loop is CASSLRFGDRGLPNQPQHF. CDR3 DNA sequence: TGTGCCAGCAGCTTAAGGTTTGGGGACAGGGGGCTCCCCAATCAGCCCCAGCATTTT.

The chain carries TRBV29-1 and TRBJ2-7; maybe TRBD2 (5 bases). CDR3 size: 12 residues. Trimming stripped 5 bases from V and 0 bases from J, with 8 bases between. Germline V CDR1 and CDR2: SQVTM, ANQGSEA. The CDR3 nucleotides are TGCAGCGTTAGACGGGGCTCCTACGAGCAGTACTTC. It yields the protein CSVRRGSYEQYF.

Turning to this clone: Additional DNA sequences in this sample encode the identical CDR3. The V gene is TRBV27, the J gene TRBJ2-2; D unresolved. Germline lookup yields CDR1 MNHEY and CDR2 SMNVEV (reference sequence). The V and J ends lost 1 base and 0 bases respectively, with 6 bases between them. The CDR3 has 15 amino acids. The CDR3 nucleotides read TGTGCCAGCAGTTTATGGGCTACGAACACCGGGGAGCTGTTTTTT. This encodes CASSLWATNTGELFF.

V and J are TRBV28 and TRBJ1-3; 9 bases align to TRBD1. Per germline, CDR1 MDHEN and CDR2 SYDVKM. The CDR3 length is 18 residues. Losses at the gene ends were 5 bases for V and 0 bases for J; bases not matched to a gene: 11. CDR3 sequence (DNA): TGTGCCAGCAGTCGGGGACAGGGAGTTCTTATCTCTGGAAACACCATATATTTT. It codes for CASSRGQGVLISGNTIYF.

The chain uses TRBV9 and TRBJ2-7; D may be TRBD2 (6 bases). V lost 6 bases to trimming and J lost 7 bases, with 23 bases between them. CDR1 SGDLS and CDR2 YYNGEE come from the germline V gene. The CDR3 has 15 residues. The CDR3 loop is CASNKGLDSGGEQYF. CDR3 sequence (DNA): TGTGCCAGCAACAAAGGGCTGGACTCTGGGGGGGAGCAGTACTTC.